This T cell receptor beta chain was captured by sequencing in a study of blood T cell repertoires in COVID-19. In the study overall: Samples representing acute and convalescent COVID-19 were sourced from the United States, Italy and Spain.

Here immunoSEQ multiplex PCR was the method, and the copy in TCRdb shows in-frame clones only, minus some. The sample shows about 260,000 clones, 86% of them seen only once. Per germline, CDR1 MGHDK and CDR2 SYGVNS. Trimming shortened V by 8 bases and J by 3 bases, and 11 bases separated the two germline ends. This CDR3 has 12 residues. This clonotype was sampled from a man aged 40-49 years who had recovered from COVID-19. V gene TRBV25-1 combines with J gene TRBJ2-7, with D tentatively TRBD2 (6 bases). What was sequenced was peripheral blood. The CDR3 sequence: CASQRAFYEQYF. Here the CDR3 DNA reads TGTGCCAGCCAGCGGGCCTTCTACGAGCAGTACTTC.